This T cell receptor (beta chain) was recorded in a study of blood T cells in healthy people across ages. Per the germline V gene, CDR1 is SGHTA and CDR2 is FQGNSA. Trimming left V 5 bases short and J 5 bases short, with 13 bases between. This CDR3 has 14 amino acids. With a J-beta primer mix and a sample-barcoded 5' primer, a second PCR ran about 7 to 12 cycles. From the 5' RACE reads, TCRdb called clonotypes with MiXCR, one entry per CDR3 protein. The sample carries around 1,500,000 distinct CDR3 sequences, over 25% recorded once. The sample comprised blood. The sequence was obtained from a woman aged 25-40 years in good health. The genes are TRBV7-2 and TRBJ2-1, with D perhaps matching TRBD2 (5 bases). The CDR3 region is CASSGVLVNNEQFF. The CDR3 DNA is TGTGCCAGCAGCGGCGTACTAGTAAACAATGAGCAGTTCTTC.